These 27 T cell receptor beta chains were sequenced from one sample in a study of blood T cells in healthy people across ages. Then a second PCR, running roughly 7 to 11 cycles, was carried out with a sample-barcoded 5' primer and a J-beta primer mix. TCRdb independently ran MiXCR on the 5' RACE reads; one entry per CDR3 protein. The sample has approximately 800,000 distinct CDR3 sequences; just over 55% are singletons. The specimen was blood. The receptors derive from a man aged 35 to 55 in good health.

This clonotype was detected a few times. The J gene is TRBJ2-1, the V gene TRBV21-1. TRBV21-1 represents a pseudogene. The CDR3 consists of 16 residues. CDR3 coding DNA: TGTGCCAGCAGCAAAGCGCTTTTTGGGCAGTACAATGAGCAGTTCTTC. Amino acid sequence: CASSKALFGQYNEQFF.

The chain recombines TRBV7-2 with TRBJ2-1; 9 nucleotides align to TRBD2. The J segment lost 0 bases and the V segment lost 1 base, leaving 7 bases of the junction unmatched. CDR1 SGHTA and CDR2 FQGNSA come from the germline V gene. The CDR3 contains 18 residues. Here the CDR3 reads CASSLDVGLAVSYNEQFF. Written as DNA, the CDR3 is TGTGCCAGCAGCTTAGACGTGGGACTAGCAGTCTCCTACAATGAGCAGTTCTTC. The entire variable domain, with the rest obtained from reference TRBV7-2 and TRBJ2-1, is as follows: GAGVSQSPSNKVTEKGKDVELRCDPISGHTALYWYRQSLGQGLEFLIYFQGNSAPDKSGLPSDRFSAERTGGSVSTLTIQRTQQEDSAVYLCASSLDVGLAVSYNEQFFGPGTRLTVL.

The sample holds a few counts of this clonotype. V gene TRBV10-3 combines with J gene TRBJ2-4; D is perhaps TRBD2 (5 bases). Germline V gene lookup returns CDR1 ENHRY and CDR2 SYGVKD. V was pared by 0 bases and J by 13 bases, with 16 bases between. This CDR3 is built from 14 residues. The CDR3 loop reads CAISESFMGDEQYF. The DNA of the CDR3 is TGTGCCATCAGTGAGTCATTTATGGGAGATGAGCAGTACTTC.

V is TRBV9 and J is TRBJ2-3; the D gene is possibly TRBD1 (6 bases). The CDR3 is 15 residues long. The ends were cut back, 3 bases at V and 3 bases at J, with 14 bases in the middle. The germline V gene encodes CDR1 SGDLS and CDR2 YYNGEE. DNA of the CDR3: TGTGCCAGCAGCGCCATTCATACAGGGACAGATACGCAGTATTTT. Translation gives CASSAIHTGTDTQYF.

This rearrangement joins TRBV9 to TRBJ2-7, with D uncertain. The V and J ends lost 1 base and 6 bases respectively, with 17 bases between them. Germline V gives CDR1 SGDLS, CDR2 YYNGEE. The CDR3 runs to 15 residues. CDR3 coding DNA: TGTGCCAGCAGCGTATCGCGAGCGAAGAAATGCGAGCAGTACTTC. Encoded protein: CASSVSRAKKCEQYF.

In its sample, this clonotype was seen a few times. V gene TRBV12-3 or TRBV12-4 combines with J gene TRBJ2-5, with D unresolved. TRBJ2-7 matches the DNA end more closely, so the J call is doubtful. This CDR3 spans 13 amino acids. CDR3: CASSFSEDYEQYF. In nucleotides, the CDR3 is TGTGCCAGCAGTTTTTCAGAGGACTACGAGCAGTACTTC.

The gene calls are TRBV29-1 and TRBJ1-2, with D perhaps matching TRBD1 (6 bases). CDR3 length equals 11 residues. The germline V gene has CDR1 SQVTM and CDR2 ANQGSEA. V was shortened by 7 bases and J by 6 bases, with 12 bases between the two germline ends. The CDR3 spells CSATDRDGYTF. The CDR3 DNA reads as TGCAGCGCAACGGACAGAGATGGCTACACCTTC.

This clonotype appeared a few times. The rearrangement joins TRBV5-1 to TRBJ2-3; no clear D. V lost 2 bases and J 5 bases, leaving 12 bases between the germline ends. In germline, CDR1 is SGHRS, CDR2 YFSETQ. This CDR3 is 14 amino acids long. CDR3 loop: CASSFQGRGDTQYF. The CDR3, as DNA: TGCGCCAGCAGCTTTCAAGGGCGTGGAGATACGCAGTATTTT.

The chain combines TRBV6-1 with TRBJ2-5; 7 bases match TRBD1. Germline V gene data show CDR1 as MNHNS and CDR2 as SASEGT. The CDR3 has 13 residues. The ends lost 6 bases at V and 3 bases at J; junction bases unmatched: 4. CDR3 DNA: TGTGCCAGCAGAACAGGGGTTGAAGAGACCCAGTACTTC. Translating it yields CASRTGVEETQYF.

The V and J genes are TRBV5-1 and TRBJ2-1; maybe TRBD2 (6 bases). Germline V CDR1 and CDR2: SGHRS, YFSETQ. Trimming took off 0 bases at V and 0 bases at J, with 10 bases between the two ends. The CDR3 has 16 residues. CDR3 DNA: TGCGCCAGCAGCTTGGTCTGGCGGGGCTCCTACAATGAGCAGTTCTTC. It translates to CASSLVWRGSYNEQFF.

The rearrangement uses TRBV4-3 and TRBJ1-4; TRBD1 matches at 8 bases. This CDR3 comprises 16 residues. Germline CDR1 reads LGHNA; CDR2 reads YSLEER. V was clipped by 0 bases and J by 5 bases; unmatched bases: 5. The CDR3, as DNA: TGCGCCAGCAGCCAAGACAGGGGGCCACGAAATGAAAAACTGTTTTTT. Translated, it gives CASSQDRGPRNEKLFF.

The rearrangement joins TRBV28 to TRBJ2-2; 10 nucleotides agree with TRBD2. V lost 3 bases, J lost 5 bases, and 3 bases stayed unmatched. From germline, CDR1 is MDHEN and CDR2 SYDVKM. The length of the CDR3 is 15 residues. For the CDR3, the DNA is TGTGCCAGCAGTTTTACACTAGCGGGGACCGGGGAGCTGTTTTTT. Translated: CASSFTLAGTGELFF.

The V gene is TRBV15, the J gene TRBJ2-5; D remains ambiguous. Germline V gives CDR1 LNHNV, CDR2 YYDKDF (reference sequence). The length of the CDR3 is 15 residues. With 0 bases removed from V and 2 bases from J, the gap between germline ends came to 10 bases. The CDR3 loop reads CATSRDRATQETQYF. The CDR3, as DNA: TGTGCCACCAGCAGAGATCGGGCCACACAAGAGACCCAGTACTTC.

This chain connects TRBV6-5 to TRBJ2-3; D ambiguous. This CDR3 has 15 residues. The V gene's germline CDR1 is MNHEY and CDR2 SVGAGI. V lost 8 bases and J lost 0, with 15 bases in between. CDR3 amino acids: CASHRSATSTDTQYF. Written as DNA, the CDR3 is TGTGCCAGCCACCGGTCCGCCACGAGCACAGATACGCAGTATTTT.

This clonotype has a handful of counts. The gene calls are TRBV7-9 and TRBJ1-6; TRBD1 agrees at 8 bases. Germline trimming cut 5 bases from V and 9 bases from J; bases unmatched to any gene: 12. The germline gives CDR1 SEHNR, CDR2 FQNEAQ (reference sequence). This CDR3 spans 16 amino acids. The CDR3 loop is CASSIRQGSAASPLHF. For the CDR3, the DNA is TGTGCCAGCAGCATCAGACAGGGGAGTGCAGCTTCACCCCTCCACTTT.

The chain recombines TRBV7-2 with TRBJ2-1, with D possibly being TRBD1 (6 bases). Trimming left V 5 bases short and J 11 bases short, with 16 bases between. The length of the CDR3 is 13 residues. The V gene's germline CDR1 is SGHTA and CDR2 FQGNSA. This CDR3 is CASSRNLGTKQFF. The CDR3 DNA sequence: TGTGCCAGCAGCCGAAACCTCGGGACAAAGCAGTTCTTC.

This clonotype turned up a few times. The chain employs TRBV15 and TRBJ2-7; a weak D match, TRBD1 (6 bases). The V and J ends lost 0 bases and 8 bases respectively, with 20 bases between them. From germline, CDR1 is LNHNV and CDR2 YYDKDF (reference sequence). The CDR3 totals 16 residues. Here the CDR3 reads CATSRDRGKRVRKQYF. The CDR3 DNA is TGTGCCACCAGCAGAGATAGGGGGAAACGGGTTCGGAAGCAGTACTTC.

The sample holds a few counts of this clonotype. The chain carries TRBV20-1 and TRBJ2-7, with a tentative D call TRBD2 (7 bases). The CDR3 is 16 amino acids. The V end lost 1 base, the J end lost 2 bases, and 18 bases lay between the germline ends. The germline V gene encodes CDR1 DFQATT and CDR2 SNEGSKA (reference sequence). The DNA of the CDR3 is TGCAGTGCTAGAGGCCGGGCGGCGGGGGCAACCTACGAGCAGTACTTC. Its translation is CSARGRAAGATYEQYF.

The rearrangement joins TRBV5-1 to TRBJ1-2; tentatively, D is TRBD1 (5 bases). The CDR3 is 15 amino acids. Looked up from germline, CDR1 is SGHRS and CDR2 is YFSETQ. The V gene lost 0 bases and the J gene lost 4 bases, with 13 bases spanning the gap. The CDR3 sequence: CASSLVGDRIYGYTF. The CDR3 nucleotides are TGCGCCAGCAGCTTGGTGGGGGATAGGATCTATGGCTACACCTTC.

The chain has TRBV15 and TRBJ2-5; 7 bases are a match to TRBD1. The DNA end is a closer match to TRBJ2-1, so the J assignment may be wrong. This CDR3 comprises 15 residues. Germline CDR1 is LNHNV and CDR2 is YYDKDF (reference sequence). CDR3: CATSRDWTGQETQFF. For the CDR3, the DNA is TGTGCCACCAGCAGAGATTGGACAGGACAAGAGACCCAGTTCTTC.

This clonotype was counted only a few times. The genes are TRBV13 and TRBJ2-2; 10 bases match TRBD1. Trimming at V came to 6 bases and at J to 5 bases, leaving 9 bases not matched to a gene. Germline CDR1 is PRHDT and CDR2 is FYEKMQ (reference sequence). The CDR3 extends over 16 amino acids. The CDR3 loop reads CASSYRQGARTGELFF. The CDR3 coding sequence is TGTGCCAGCAGTTACAGACAGGGGGCGCGGACCGGGGAGCTGTTTTTT.

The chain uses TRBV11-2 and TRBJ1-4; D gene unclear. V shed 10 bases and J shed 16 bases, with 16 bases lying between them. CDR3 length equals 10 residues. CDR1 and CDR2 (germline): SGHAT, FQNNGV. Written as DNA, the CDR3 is TGTGCCAAAAAGGGCCGGGCTTGGTTTTTT. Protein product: CAKKGRAWFF.

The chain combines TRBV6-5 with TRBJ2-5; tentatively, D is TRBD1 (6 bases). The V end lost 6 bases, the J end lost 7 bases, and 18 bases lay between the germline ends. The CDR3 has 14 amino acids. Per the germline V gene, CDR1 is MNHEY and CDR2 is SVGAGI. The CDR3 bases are TGTGCCAGCAGCCTAAAGAGGCAGGGGAGGACCCAGTACTTC. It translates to CASSLKRQGRTQYF.

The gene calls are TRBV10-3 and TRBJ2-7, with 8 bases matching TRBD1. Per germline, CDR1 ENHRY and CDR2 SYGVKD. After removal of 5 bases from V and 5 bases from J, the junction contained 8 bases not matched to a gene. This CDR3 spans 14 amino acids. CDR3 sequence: CAISNRDRSHEQYF. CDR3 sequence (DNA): TGTGCCATCAGTAACCGGGACAGGTCCCACGAGCAGTACTTC.

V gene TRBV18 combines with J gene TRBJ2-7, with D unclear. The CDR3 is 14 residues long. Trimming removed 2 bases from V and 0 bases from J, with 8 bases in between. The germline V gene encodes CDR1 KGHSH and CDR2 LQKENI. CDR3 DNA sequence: TGTGCCAGCTCACCAAATTTCGACTCCTACGAGCAGTACTTC. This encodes CASSPNFDSYEQYF.

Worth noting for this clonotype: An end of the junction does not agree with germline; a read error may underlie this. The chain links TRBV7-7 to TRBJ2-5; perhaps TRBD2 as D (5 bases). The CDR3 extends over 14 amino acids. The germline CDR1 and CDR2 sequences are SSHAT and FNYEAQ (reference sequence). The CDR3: CASSPRSGGETQYF. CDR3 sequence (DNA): TGTGCTAGCAGCCCGAGGAGCGGAGGCGAGACCCAGTACTTC.

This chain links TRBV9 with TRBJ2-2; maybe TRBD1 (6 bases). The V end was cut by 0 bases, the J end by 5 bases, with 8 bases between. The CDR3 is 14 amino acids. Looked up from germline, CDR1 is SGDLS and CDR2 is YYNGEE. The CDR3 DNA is TGTGCCAGCAGCGTAGCAGGGGTAACCGGGGAGCTGTTTTTT. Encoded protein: CASSVAGVTGELFF.